The 20 T cell receptor beta chains below were found in one sample sequenced in a study of T cells in Graves' hyperthyroidism and ophthalmopathy. RNA transcripts served as the template for amplifying TCR beta CDR3 regions. The HTBI primer set was used in a first-round RT-PCR of the TCR CDR3. TCRdb reprocessed the multiplex PCR reads with MiXCR, giving one entry per CDR3 protein. The sample lists 300,000 to 500,000 distinct CDR3 sequences, 11% to 15% occurring once. The specimen was blood. These TCRs come from a man in his fifties with Graves' ophthalmopathy.

This clonotype was picked up many times. The genes are TRBV18 and TRBJ2-3, with 8 bases that match TRBD1. This CDR3 spans 16 amino acids. Germline CDR1 and CDR2: KGHSH and LQKENI. With 1 base clipped from V and 3 bases from J, the junction kept 6 bases outside the gene matches. The CDR3 loop reads CASSPRDRGWTDTQYF. The CDR3 DNA is TGTGCCAGCTCACCACGAGACAGGGGATGGACAGATACGCAGTATTTT.

The rearrangement links TRBV9 to TRBJ2-1; perhaps D is TRBD1 or TRBD2 (6 bases each). Germline V gene lookup returns CDR1 SGDLS and CDR2 YYNGEE. The CDR3 covers 15 residues. The germline V and J ends were trimmed by 0 bases and 4 bases, with 11 bases remaining between them. In DNA, the CDR3 is TGTGCCAGCAGCGTAGGAGGGGGAGGATACAATGAGCAGTTCTTC. Its protein is CASSVGGGGYNEQFF.

This clonotype was found many times. The chain is built from TRBV13 and TRBJ2-1; TRBD2 aligns across 8 bases. The germline V gene has CDR1 PRHDT and CDR2 FYEKMQ (reference sequence). V was clipped by 5 bases and J by 4 bases; unmatched bases: 10. The CDR3 runs 16 residues. DNA of the CDR3: TGTGCCAGCAGCCGTACCGGGACTAGACTATACAATGAGCAGTTCTTC. It is translated as CASSRTGTRLYNEQFF.

This clonotype was detected ten times or more. The CDR3 reads CASSFYRAGETQYF. CDR3 bases: TGTGCCAGCAGTTTTTACAGGGCAGGGGAGACCCAGTACTTC. The rearrangement joins TRBV12-3 or TRBV12-4 to TRBJ2-5, with a tentative D call TRBD1 (6 bases). This CDR3 contains 14 residues. Trimming removed 3 bases from V and 5 bases from J, with 13 bases in between.

This clonotype came up many times. The rearrangement links TRBV7-8 to TRBJ1-5; tentatively, D is TRBD1 (6 bases). This CDR3 contains 16 residues. V was trimmed by 2 bases and J by 3 bases, leaving 14 bases between them. Germline V CDR1 and CDR2: SGHVS, FQNEAQ. The CDR3 here is CASSLRGRQDNQPQHF. In DNA, the CDR3 is TGTGCCAGCAGCTTACGGGGGAGACAGGACAATCAGCCCCAGCATTTT.

V and J are TRBV30 and TRBJ2-7; 7 bases match TRBD1. Germline V lookup: CDR1 GTSNPN, CDR2 SVGIG (reference sequence). V shed 2 bases and J 5 bases; nucleotides not matched to a gene: 6. This CDR3 comprises 13 residues. CDR3 sequence (DNA): TGTGCCTGGAGTCACAGGGGTTTGGACGAGCAGTACTTC. Translated, it gives CAWSHRGLDEQYF.

This clonotype was seen at least ten times. The rearrangement links TRBV5-1 to TRBJ1-1; D gene ambiguous. The germline gives CDR1 SGHRS, CDR2 YFSETQ. V lost 0 bases to trimming and J lost 5 bases, with 5 bases between them. The CDR3 runs 12 residues. The CDR3 DNA follows: TGCGCCAGCAGCTTGGAAGGAACTGAAGCTTTCTTT. Translated: CASSLEGTEAFF. The variable domain in full, completed from reference TRBV5-1 and TRBJ1-1, reads KAGVTQTPRYLIKTRGQQVTLSCSPISGHRSVSWYQQTPGQGLQFLFEYFSETQRNKGNFPGRFSGRQFSNSRSEMNVSTLELGDSALYLCASSLEGTEAFFGQGTRLTVV.

With regard to this clonotype: A much more abundant neighbour one base away suggests this may be a read error. V gene TRBV27 combines with J gene TRBJ1-1; D ambiguous. This CDR3 has 12 residues. V lost 6 bases, J lost 3 bases, and 8 bases lay in between. Germline V CDR1 and CDR2: MNHEY, SMNVEV (reference sequence). CDR3 sequence reads: CASRGGYTEAFF. In nucleotides, the CDR3 is TGTGCCAGCAGAGGTGGGTACACTGAAGCTTTCTTT.

This clonotype was seen many times. CDR3: CASSTRRDRTTYEQYF. CDR3 in DNA: TGTGCCAGCAGCACGCGCCGGGACAGGACCACCTACGAGCAGTACTTC. This rearrangement joins TRBV3-1 to TRBJ2-7; TRBD1 aligns across 8 bases. Looked up from germline, CDR1 is LGHDT and CDR2 is YNNKEL (reference sequence). The CDR3 contains 16 residues. Trimming at V came to 5 bases and at J to 2 bases, leaving 11 bases not matched to a gene.

Concerning this clonotype: This may arise from a read error, as a much more abundant clone is one base away. V is TRBV15 and J is TRBJ1-5, with TRBD1 identical over 7 bases. Germline V gene lookup returns CDR1 LNHNV and CDR2 YYDKDF (reference sequence). The ends lost 6 bases at V and 2 bases at J; junction bases unmatched: 7. The CDR3 is 15 amino acids. The CDR3 loop reads CATRKQGNGNQPQHF. CDR3 nucleotide sequence: TGTGCCACCAGGAAACAGGGGAATGGCAATCAGCCCCAGCATTTT.

This clonotype showed up many times. This chain joins TRBV27 and TRBJ2-1, with 7 bases lining up with TRBD2. This CDR3 has 14 amino acids. The V gene's germline CDR1 is MNHEY and CDR2 SMNVEV (reference sequence). Trimming cost V 6 bases and J 3 bases; bases outside gene matches: 5. This CDR3 is CASSPGTIYNEQFF. DNA for the CDR3: TGTGCCAGCAGCCCCGGGACTATCTACAATGAGCAGTTCTTC.

V usage is TRBV19 and J usage is TRBJ2-4; D is perhaps TRBD2 (6 bases). V was trimmed by 2 bases and J by 3 bases, leaving 8 bases between them. Germline lookup yields CDR1 LNHDA and CDR2 SQIVND (reference sequence). The CDR3 loop spans 14 amino acids. CDR3 loop: CASSIQAGKNIQYF. DNA of the CDR3: TGTGCCAGTAGTATACAAGCGGGCAAAAACATTCAGTACTTC.

This clonotype has a count of ten or more. The genes are TRBV5-1 and TRBJ1-1, with D possibly matching TRBD1 (6 bases). The CDR3 contains 14 residues. Trimming shortened V by 0 bases and J by 1 base, and 7 bases separated the two germline ends. In germline, CDR1 is SGHRS, CDR2 YFSETQ. CDR3 DNA sequence: TGCGCCAGCAGCTTGGTGGGACAGAACACTGAAGCTTTCTTT. As protein: CASSLVGQNTEAFF.

The J gene is TRBJ2-7, the V gene TRBV25-1, with TRBD2 as a possible D gene (6 bases). The V end lost 3 bases, the J end lost 4 bases, and 13 bases lay between the germline ends. This CDR3 region has 14 residues. CDR1 and CDR2 (germline): MGHDK, SYGVNS. As DNA, the CDR3 is TGTGCCAGCAGTGATAGCGGAACCCGATACGAGCAGTACTTC. Its translation: CASSDSGTRYEQYF.

This clonotype was detected many times. The chain combines TRBV3-1 with TRBJ2-7, with D maybe TRBD2 (6 bases). This CDR3 region has 13 residues. V gave up 1 base and J gave up 7 bases, with 11 bases separating them. The V gene's germline CDR1 is LGHDT and CDR2 YNNKEL (reference sequence). The CDR3 DNA is TGTGCCAGCAGCCAAGGGCCAGGGACTGAGCAGTACTTC. This codes for CASSQGPGTEQYF.

The table lists this clonotype with many counts. The chain links TRBV30 to TRBJ1-1; TRBD1 is a possible D gene (6 bases). Germline V lookup: CDR1 GTSNPN, CDR2 SVGIG (reference sequence). This CDR3 is 13 amino acids long. V was shortened by 4 bases and J by 6 bases, with 15 bases between the two germline ends. The CDR3 DNA is TGTGCCTGGATGATGGGGGGCTCTTCTGAAGCTTTCTTT. It codes for CAWMMGGSSEAFF.

This chain links TRBV28 with TRBJ1-5; 8 bases line up with TRBD1. The V gene end was trimmed by 7 bases and the J gene end by 6 bases; junction bases not matched to a gene: 5. This CDR3 is built from 13 residues. Germline V gives CDR1 MDHEN, CDR2 SYDVKM. The CDR3 coding sequence is TGTGCCAGCACAGGGGGCATTGGTCAGCCCCAGCATTTT. Its protein is CASTGGIGQPQHF.

This clonotype has a handful of counts. This sequence joins TRBV24-1 and TRBJ1-2; weak D call: TRBD1 (6 bases). With 7 bases removed from V and 7 bases from J, the gap between germline ends came to 15 bases. The CDR3 has 13 residues. CDR1 and CDR2 (germline): KGHDR, SFDVKD. This CDR3 reads CATRSSGASGYTF. CDR3 in DNA: TGTGCCACCAGGTCGTCGGGGGCGAGTGGCTACACCTTC.

This clonotype has ten or more counts. The chain is built from TRBV12-3 or TRBV12-4 and TRBJ2-1; TRBD2 matches 12 bases. The V gene end was trimmed by 5 bases and the J gene end by 8 bases; junction bases not matched to a gene: 7. There are 15 residues in the CDR3. CDR3 sequence reads: CASSPGLAGLHEQFF. As DNA, the CDR3 is TGTGCCAGCAGTCCCGGACTAGCGGGATTACATGAGCAGTTCTTC.

In its sample, this clonotype was seen a few times. V usage is TRBV5-1 and J usage is TRBJ2-2; 9 bases match TRBD1. The CDR3 totals 18 residues. Trimming took 5 bases from V and 4 from J; bases not matched to a gene: 15. CDR1 and CDR2 from the germline V gene are SGHRS and YFSETQ. For the CDR3, the DNA is TGCGCCAGCAGAATGATAGTAGGGTGGACAGGGGCCACCGGGGAGCTGTTTTTT. This encodes CASRMIVGWTGATGELFF.